This T cell receptor (beta chain) originates from a study of CD8+ T cells in alopecia areata. CDR3 size: 13 residues. V was pared by 5 bases and J by 4 bases, with 3 bases of the junction left unmatched. CDR1 is SNHLY, CDR2 FYNNEI, per germline. Findings and limits, study-wide: The study also sequences resident alphabeta T cells of normal skin in scalp samples.

The authors extracted RNA and reverse transcribed it into cDNA as the sequencing template. Repertoires were generated with immunoSEQ multiplex PCR, while TCRdb's copy carries only in-frame clones and drops some. The sample records some 240,000 clones, around 62% being singletons. The study team obtained lesional scalp punch biopsies and peripheral blood from alopecia areata patients. The researchers isolated CD4+ and CD8+ T cells from PBMCs by sorting. This clone was counted a few times. What it binds is unknown. V usage is TRBV2 and J usage is TRBJ1-2; 8 nucleotides agree with TRBD1. This receptor was obtained from a human donor with alopecia areata. This sample comprised CD4+ T cells sorted from blood, obtained at week 0. CDR3 protein: CASSTGQGYGYTF. DNA of the CDR3: TGTGCCAGCAGTACCGGACAGGGCTATGGCTACACCTTC.